The clone carrying this TCR beta chain was observed a few times. Its antigen is currently unknown. The data derive from a study of T cells in narcolepsy. Study results and caveats: Blood of same and different patients, but not healthy controls, reportedly held recurring autoreactive clonotypes.

Trimming left V 1 base short and J 7 bases short, with 8 bases between. Germline V gene data show CDR1 as MNHNS and CDR2 as SASEGT. The CDR3 is 14 amino acids. The method was immunoSEQ multiplex PCR; TCRdb's version includes in-frame clones alone and lacks a portion of them. The sample consists of some 34,000 clones, about four fifths of them appearing once. The receptor comes from a human donor in good health. J is TRBJ1-6 and V is TRBV6-1, with D perhaps TRBD1 (6 bases). The sequenced material came from memory (CD45RA-) CD4+ T cells from blood. CDR3 sequence (DNA): TGTGCCAGCAGTGAAGAGGGACAAAATTCACCCCTCCACTTT. Translation: CASSEEGQNSPLHF.